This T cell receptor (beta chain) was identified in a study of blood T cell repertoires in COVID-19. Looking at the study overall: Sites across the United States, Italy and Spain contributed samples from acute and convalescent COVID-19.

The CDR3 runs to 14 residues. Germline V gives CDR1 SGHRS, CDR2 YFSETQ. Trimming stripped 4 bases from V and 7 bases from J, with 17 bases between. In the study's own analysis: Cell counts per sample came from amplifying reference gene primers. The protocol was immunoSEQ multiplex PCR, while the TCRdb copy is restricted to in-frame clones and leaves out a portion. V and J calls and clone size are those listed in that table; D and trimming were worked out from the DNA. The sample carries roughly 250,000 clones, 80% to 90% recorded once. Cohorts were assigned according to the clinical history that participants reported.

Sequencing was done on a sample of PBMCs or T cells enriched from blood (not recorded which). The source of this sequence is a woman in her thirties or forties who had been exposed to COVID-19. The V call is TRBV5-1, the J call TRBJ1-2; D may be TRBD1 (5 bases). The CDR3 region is CASSPAGRQLGYTF. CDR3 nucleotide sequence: TGCGCCAGCAGCCCGGCCGGGCGACAGCTTGGCTACACCTTC.